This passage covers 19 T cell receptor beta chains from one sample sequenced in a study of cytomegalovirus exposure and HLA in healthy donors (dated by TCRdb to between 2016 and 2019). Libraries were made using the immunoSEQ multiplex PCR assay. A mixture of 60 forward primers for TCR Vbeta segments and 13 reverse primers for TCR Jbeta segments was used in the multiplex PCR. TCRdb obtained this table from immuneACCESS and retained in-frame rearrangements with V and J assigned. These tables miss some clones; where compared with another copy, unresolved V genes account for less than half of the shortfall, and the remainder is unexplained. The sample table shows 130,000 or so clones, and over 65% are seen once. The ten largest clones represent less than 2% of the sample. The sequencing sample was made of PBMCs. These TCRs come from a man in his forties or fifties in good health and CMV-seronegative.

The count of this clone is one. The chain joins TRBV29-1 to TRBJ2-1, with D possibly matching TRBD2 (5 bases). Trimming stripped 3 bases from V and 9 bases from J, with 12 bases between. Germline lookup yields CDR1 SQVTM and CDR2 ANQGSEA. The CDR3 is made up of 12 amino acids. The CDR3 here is CSVEVSEGEQFF. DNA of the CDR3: TGCAGCGTTGAGGTCAGCGAGGGTGAGCAGTTCTTC.

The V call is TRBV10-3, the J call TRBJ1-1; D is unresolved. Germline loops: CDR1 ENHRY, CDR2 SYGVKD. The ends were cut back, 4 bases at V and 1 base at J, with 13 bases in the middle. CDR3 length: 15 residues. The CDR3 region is CAISAIQVKNTEAFF. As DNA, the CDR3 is TGTGCCATCAGTGCGATCCAGGTAAAGAACACTGAAGCTTTCTTT.

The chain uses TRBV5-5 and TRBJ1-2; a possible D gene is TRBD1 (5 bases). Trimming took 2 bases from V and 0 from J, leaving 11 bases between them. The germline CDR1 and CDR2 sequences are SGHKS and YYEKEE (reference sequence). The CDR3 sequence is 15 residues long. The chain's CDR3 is CASSLKIGANYGYTF. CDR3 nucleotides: TGTGCCAGCAGCTTAAAGATAGGGGCTAACTATGGCTACACCTTC.

The DNA for the CDR3 is TGCGCCAGCCGCGGGGGGGCCGGCGAGACCCAGTACTTC. Protein product: CASRGGAGETQYF. The chain joins TRBV5-1 to TRBJ2-5, with TRBD2 matching over 9 bases. Per the germline V gene, CDR1 is SGHRS and CDR2 is YFSETQ. J gave up 5 bases and V 7 bases, and 6 bases lay outside the gene matches. The CDR3 consists of 13 residues.

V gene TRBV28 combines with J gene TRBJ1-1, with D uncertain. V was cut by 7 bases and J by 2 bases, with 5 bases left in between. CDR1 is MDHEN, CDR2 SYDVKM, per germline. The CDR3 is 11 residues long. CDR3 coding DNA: TGTGCCAGCATCCTAAACACTGAAGCTTTCTTT. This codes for CASILNTEAFF.

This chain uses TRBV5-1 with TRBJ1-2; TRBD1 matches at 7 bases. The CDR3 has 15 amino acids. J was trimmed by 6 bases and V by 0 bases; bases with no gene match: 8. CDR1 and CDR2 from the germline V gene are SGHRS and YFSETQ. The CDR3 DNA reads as TGCGCCAGCAGCTTGGCCCTGACAGGGTGGGATGGCTACACCTTC. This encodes CASSLALTGWDGYTF.

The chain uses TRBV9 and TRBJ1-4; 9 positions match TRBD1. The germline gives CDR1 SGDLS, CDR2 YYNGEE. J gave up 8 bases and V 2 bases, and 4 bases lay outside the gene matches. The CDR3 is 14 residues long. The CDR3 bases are TGTGCCAGCAGCGTTACAGGGGGCGACGAAAAACTGTTTTTT. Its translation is CASSVTGGDEKLFF.

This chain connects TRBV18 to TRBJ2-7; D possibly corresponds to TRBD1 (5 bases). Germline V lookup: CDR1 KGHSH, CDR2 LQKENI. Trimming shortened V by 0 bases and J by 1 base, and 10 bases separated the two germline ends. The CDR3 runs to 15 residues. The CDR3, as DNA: TGTGCCAGCTCACCACCGGCCCAGGGTTCCTACGAGCAGTACTTC. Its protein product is CASSPPAQGSYEQYF. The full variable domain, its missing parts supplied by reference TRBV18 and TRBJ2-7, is NAGVMQNPRHLVRRRGQEARLRCSPMKGHSHVYWYRQLPEEGLKFMVYLQKENIIDESGMPKERFSAEFPKEGPSILRIQQVVRGDSAAYFCASSPPAQGSYEQYFGPGTRLTVT.

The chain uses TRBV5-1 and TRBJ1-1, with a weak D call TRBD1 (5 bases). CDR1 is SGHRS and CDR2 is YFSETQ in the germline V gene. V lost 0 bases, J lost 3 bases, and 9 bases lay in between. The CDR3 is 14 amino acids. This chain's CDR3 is CASSLGGDDTEAFF. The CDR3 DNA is TGCGCCAGCAGCTTGGGCGGGGACGACACTGAAGCTTTCTTT.

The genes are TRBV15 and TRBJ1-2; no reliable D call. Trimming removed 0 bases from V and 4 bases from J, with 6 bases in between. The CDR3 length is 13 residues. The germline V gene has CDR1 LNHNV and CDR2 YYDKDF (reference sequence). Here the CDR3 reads CATSREGSYGYTF. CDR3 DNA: TGTGCCACCAGCAGAGAAGGGAGCTATGGCTACACCTTC.

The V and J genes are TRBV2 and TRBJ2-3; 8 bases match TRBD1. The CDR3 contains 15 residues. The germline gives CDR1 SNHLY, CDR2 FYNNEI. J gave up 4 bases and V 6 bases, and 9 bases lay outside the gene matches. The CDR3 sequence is CASRGRTGRADTQYF. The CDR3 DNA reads TGTGCCAGCAGGGGTAGGACAGGGCGGGCAGATACGCAGTATTTT.

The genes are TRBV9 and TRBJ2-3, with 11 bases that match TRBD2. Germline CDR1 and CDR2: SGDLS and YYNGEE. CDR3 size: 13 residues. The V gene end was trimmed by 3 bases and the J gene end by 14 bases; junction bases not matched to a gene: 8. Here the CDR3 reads CASSARLAGFPYF. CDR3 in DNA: TGTGCCAGCAGCGCCCGACTAGCGGGGTTTCCGTATTTT.

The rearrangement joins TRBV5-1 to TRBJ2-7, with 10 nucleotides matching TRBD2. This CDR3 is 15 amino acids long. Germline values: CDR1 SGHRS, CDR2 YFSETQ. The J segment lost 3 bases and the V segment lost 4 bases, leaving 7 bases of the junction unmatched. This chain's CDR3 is CASSLGTSAFYEQYF. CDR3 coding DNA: TGCGCCAGCAGCCTCGGGACTAGCGCGTTCTACGAGCAGTACTTC.

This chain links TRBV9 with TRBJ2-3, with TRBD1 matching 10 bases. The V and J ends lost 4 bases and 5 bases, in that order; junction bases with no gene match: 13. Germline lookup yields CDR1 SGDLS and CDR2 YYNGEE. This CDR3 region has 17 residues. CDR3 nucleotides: TGTGCCAGCAGCTCACCCGCCGGGACAGGGGTGGGAGATACGCAGTATTTT. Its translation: CASSSPAGTGVGDTQYF.

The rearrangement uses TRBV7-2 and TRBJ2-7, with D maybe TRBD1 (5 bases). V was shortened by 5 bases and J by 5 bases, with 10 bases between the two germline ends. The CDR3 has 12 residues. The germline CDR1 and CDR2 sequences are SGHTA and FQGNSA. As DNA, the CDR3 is TGTGCCAGCAGCCCAACAGGAGACGAGCAGTACTTC. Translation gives CASSPTGDEQYF. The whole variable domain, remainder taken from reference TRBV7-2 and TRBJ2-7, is GAGVSQSPSNKVTEKGKDVELRCDPISGHTALYWYRQSLGQGLEFLIYFQGNSAPDKSGLPSDRFSAERTGGSVSTLTIQRTQQEDSAVYLCASSPTGDEQYFGPGTRLTVT.

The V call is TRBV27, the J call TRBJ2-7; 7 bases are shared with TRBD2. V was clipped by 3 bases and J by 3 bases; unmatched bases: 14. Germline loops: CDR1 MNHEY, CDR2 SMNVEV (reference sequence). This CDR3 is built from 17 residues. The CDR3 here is CASSFLKPSGESYEQYF. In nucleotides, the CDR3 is TGTGCCAGCAGTTTCCTAAAGCCGAGCGGGGAAAGCTACGAGCAGTACTTC.

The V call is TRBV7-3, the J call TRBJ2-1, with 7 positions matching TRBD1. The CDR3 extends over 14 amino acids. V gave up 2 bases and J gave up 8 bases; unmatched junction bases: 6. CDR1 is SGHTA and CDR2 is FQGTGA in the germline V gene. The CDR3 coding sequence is TGTGCCAGCAGCTTAGGGACGACAGGGTATGAGCAGTTCTTC. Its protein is CASSLGTTGYEQFF.

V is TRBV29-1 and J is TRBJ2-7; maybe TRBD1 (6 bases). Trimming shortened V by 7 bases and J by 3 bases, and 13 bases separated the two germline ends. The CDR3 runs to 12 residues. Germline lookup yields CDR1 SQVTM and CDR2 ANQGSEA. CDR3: CSAVGGHYEQYF. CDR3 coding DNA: TGCAGCGCCGTTGGGGGCCACTACGAGCAGTACTTC.

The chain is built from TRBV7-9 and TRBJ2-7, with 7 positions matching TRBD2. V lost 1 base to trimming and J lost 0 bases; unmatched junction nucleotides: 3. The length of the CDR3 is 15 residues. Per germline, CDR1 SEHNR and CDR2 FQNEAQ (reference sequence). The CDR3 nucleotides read TGTGCCAGCAGCTTAGTGGGCGGGAGCTCCTACGAGCAGTACTTC. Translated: CASSLVGGSSYEQYF.